Below, 6 T cell receptor beta chains from the same sample are listed, as sequenced in a study of cytotoxic CD8 clonotypes in ibrutinib-treated CLL. The repertoire was sequenced with immunoSEQ multiplex PCR; TCRdb's copy has only in-frame clones and lacks some. The data contain 150,000 to 200,000 clones, approximately 91% of them singletons. The sequenced sample was PBMCs, obtained at disease progression, from a patient treated with ibrutinib. The source is a human donor with chronic lymphocytic leukemia.

The chain recombines TRBV6-6 with TRBJ2-1; D remains ambiguous. Germline-derived CDR1 and CDR2 are MNHNY and SVGAGI (reference sequence). The CDR3 is 11 amino acids. The ends were cut back, 7 bases at V and 10 bases at J, with 11 bases in the middle. The CDR3: CASTFGEEQFF. In DNA form, the CDR3 reads TGTGCCAGCACTTTTGGGGAAGAGCAGTTCTTC.

In DNA, the CDR3 is TGTGCCAGCAGCTTAGGTACAGGCCAGAACTATGGCTACACCTTC. It codes for CASSLGTGQNYGYTF. The chain links TRBV7-9 to TRBJ1-2; D possibly corresponds to TRBD1 (5 bases). V was pared by 1 base and J by 2 bases, with 11 bases between. CDR1 is SEHNR and CDR2 is FQNEAQ in the germline V gene (reference sequence). The CDR3 extends over 15 amino acids.

J is TRBJ1-1 and V is TRBV28; 8 bases are shared with TRBD1. V was clipped by 2 bases and J by 5 bases; unmatched bases: 13. Germline lookup yields CDR1 MDHEN and CDR2 SYDVKM. The CDR3 is 17 amino acids. In DNA, the CDR3 is TGTGCCAGCAGTTTACTTGCAGGGGGCGATTGGCAAACTGAAGCTTTCTTT. The encoded protein is CASSLLAGGDWQTEAFF.

V is TRBV7-6 and J is TRBJ2-1; D remains unclear. Trimming took off 4 bases at V and 5 bases at J, with 12 bases between the two ends. This CDR3 is 14 amino acids long. The germline V gene has CDR1 SGHVS and CDR2 FNYEAQ. This CDR3 reads CASSSRWADNEQFF. CDR3 nucleotides: TGTGCCAGCAGCTCCAGATGGGCCGACAATGAGCAGTTCTTC.

The chain joins TRBV29-1 to TRBJ2-1; maybe TRBD2 (5 bases). Germline CDR1 is SQVTM and CDR2 is ANQGSEA. V was shortened by 6 bases and J by 5 bases, with 17 bases between the two germline ends. The CDR3 totals 14 residues. The DNA of the CDR3 is TGCAGCGTAGGTAGCGCCGTTAGACACAATGAGCAGTTCTTC. Its translation: CSVGSAVRHNEQFF.

This clone was seen a handful of times. V gene TRBV5-1 combines with J gene TRBJ1-2; tentative D call: TRBD1 (5 bases). CDR1 SGHRS and CDR2 YFSETQ come from the germline V gene. The CDR3 length is 13 residues. Trimming removed 0 bases at V and 2 bases at J, with 5 bases between. The CDR3 reads CASSLAGNYGYTF. In DNA form, the CDR3 reads TGCGCCAGCAGCTTGGCAGGGAACTATGGCTACACCTTC.